The clone carrying this T cell receptor beta chain was detected many times. The data stem from a study of T-cell reconstitution after alpha-beta-depleted transplantation in children. This CDR3 spans 14 amino acids. V lost 8 bases, J lost 4 bases, and 10 bases stayed unmatched. Germline assignment: CDR1 DFQATT and CDR2 SNEGSKA (reference sequence). Unique molecular identifiers were built into the TCRbeta library. TCRdb used MiXCR to reprocess the PCR reads, holding one entry per CDR3 protein. The table records some 520,000 distinct CDR3 sequences, less than 35% of them present only once. The chain couples TRBV20-1 to TRBJ2-3, with 9 bases matching TRBD2. Here the sequenced sample was PBMCs from the stem cell graft donor, taken from the stem cell graft. The source of this sequence is a human donor who donated a stem cell graft to a child with aplastic anemia. The CDR3 spells CSSRASGNADTQYF. The CDR3, as DNA: TGCAGTTCCAGGGCTAGCGGGAATGCAGATACGCAGTATTTT.